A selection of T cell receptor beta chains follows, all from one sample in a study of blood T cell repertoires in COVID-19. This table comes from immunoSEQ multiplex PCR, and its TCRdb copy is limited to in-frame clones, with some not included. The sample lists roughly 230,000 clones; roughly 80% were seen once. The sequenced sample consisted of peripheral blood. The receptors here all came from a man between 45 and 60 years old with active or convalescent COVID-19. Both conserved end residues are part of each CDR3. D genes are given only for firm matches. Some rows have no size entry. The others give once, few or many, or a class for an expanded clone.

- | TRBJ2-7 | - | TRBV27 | TGTGCCAGCAGACATGACAGTAGGAACGAGCAGTACTTC | CASRHDSRNEQYF
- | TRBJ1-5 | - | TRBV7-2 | TGTGCCAGCAGCTTAGGACGACAGTCAAATCAGCCCCAGCATTTT | CASSLGRQSNQPQHF
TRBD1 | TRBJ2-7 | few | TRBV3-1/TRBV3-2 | TGTGCCAGCAGCCAAGTACAGGGGCAGTACGAGCAGTACTTC | CASSQVQGQYEQYF
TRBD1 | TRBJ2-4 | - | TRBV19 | TGTGCCAGTAGTATGAACAGGGGCGAAAAAAACATTCAGTACTTC | CASSMNRGEKNIQYF
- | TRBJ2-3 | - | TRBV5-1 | TGCGCCAGCAGCTATGCGGTGGGAGCGCAATCGGATACGCAGTATTTT | CASSYAVGAQSDTQYF
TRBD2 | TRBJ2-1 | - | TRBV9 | TGTGCCAGCAGCCCCATTAGCGGGGGGGGCAATGAGCAGTTCTTC | CASSPISGGGNEQFF
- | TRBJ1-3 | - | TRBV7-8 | TGTGCCAGCAGCCCTTCCTTGGGAAACACCATATATTTT | CASSPSLGNTIYF
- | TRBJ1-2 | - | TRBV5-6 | TGTGCCAGCAGCTTGGGGTTGGACACTAACTATGGCTACACCTTC | CASSLGLDTNYGYTF
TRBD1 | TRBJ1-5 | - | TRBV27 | TGTGCCAGCAGTCGTACAGGGGGGGGCAATCAGCCCCAGCATTTT | CASSRTGGGNQPQHF
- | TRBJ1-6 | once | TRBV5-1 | TGCGCCAGCAGCTTGGGGGCCAACTCACCCCTCCACTTT | CASSLGANSPLHF
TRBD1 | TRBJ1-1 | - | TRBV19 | TGTGCCAGTAGGAGGACAGGGTTTACTTTCTTT | CASRRTGFTFF
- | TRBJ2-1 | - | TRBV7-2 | TGTGCCAGCAGCTTAGGCCGGGATCCTTACAATGAGCAGTTCTTC | CASSLGRDPYNEQFF
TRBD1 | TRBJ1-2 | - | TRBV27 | TGTGCCAGCAGTTTAGAACCAGGGGGTTCGGGGTTTAACTATGGCTACACCTTC | CASSLEPGGSGFNYGYTF
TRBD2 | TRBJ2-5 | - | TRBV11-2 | TGTGCCAGCAGCTTCGGAGACAGCGGGGGGACCCAGTACTTC | CASSFGDSGGTQYF
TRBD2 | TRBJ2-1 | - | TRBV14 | TGTGCCAGCAGCCAAGTCCCTCGGCGGGGGGGCAAGAATGAGCAGTTCTTC | CASSQVPRRGGKNEQFF
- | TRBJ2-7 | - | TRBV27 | TGTGCCAGCAGTTCCTCCGGGATTCCCCTCGAGCAGTACTTC | CASSSSGIPLEQYF
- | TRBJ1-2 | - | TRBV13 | TGTGCCAGCAGATTTGACCGTGCGGGGGGCTACACCTTC | CASRFDRAGGYTF
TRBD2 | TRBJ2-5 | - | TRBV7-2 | TGTGCCAGCAGCTTAGGGGTAGCGGGGGGTCAAGAGACCCAGTACTTC | CASSLGVAGGQETQYF
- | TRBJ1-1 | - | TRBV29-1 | TGCAGCGTTGAAATGCAGAAGAACACTGAAGCTTTCTTT | CSVEMQKNTEAFF
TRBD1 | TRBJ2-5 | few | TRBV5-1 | TGCGCCAGCAGCCCCGACAGGGCCGGGGAGACCCAGTACTTC | CASSPDRAGETQYF